One sample yielded the 21 T cell receptor beta chains listed below, sequenced in a study of T-cell reconstitution after alpha-beta-depleted transplantation in children. The TCRbeta library was prepared with unique molecular identifiers. A single record per CDR3 protein comes from TCRdb applying MiXCR to the PCR reads. The sample holds fewer than 550,000 distinct CDR3 sequences, about an eighth seen once. The input for sequencing was PBMCs, mostly from graft donor cells, taken 180 days after TCRalphabeta/CD19-depleted stem cell transplant. Receptors originate from a female patient aged 2 to 10 who had a stem cell transplant for aplastic anemia, so the T cells may come from the graft donor.

Comment on this clonotype: An end of the junction differs from the germline gene, which may be a read error. The gene calls are TRBV27 and TRBJ2-7, with D possibly TRBD1 on 6 matching bases. CDR1 MNHEY and CDR2 SMNVEV come from the germline V gene (reference sequence). This CDR3 is built from 16 residues. The CDR3 region has the DNA TGTGCCAGCAGTCTATCCCTAGGACAGATCTCCTACGAGCAGTACTTC. It codes for CASSLSLGQISYEQYF.

This clonotype was seen many times. V usage is TRBV12-3 or TRBV12-4 and J usage is TRBJ2-2; weak D call: TRBD2 (5 bases). V was pared by 6 bases and J by 1 base, with 9 bases between. The CDR3 runs to 14 residues. CDR3 sequence reads: CASRTTENTGELFF. The DNA for the CDR3 is TGTGCCAGCAGGACTACAGAGAACACCGGGGAGCTGTTTTTT.

The gene calls are TRBV7-3 and TRBJ2-2; 7 bases map to TRBD2. V lost 1 base to trimming and J lost 0 bases; unmatched junction nucleotides: 2. CDR3 size: 16 residues. CDR1 is SGHTA and CDR2 is FQGTGA in the germline V gene. CDR3 loop: CASSLNAGANTGELFF. The CDR3, as DNA: TGTGCCAGCAGCTTAAACGCGGGAGCGAACACCGGGGAGCTGTTTTTT.

In this sample, this clonotype turned up a few times. V is TRBV25-1 and J is TRBJ1-3; 9 positions agree with TRBD1. The CDR3 is 20 amino acids. From germline, CDR1 is MGHDK and CDR2 SYGVNS. J gave up 4 bases and V 6 bases, and 22 bases lay outside the gene matches. The CDR3: CASRDSAGDRASQAGNTIYF. The DNA for the CDR3 is TGTGCCAGCAGGGACTCTGCGGGGGACAGGGCCTCCCAGGCCGGAAACACCATATATTTT.

This clonotype was counted at least ten times. The rearrangement links TRBV12-3 or TRBV12-4 to TRBJ2-5; perhaps TRBD1 as D (5 bases). The CDR3 consists of 17 residues. Trimming removed 7 bases from V and 4 bases from J, with 25 bases in between. CDR3 nucleotide sequence: TGTGCCAGCACCTACACAACCACAGGTTTGGCGTTAGAGACCCAGTACTTC. Translating it yields CASTYTTTGLALETQYF.

This clonotype showed up many times. This chain connects TRBV12-3 or TRBV12-4 to TRBJ2-1, with D possibly TRBD2 on 5 matching bases. Trimming left V 6 bases short and J 4 bases short, with 10 bases between. The CDR3 sequence is 13 residues long. The CDR3 DNA reads as TGTGCCAGCAGGTCGCCGGGATACAATGAGCAGTTCTTC. Translation: CASRSPGYNEQFF.

The chain is built from TRBV28 and TRBJ2-1; 9 bases are shared with TRBD1. Trimming cost V 6 bases and J 8 bases; bases outside gene matches: 5. The germline CDR1 and CDR2 sequences are MDHEN and SYDVKM. The CDR3 runs 13 residues. CDR3 region: CASRGTGRDEQFF. The CDR3 region has the DNA TGTGCCAGCAGGGGGACAGGGCGGGATGAGCAGTTCTTC.

This clonotype was seen at least ten times. The chain carries TRBV4-3 and TRBJ2-4, with TRBD2 matching over 7 bases. The V gene's germline CDR1 is LGHNA and CDR2 YSLEER. With 0 bases clipped from V and 6 bases from J, the junction kept 8 bases outside the gene matches. There are 16 residues in the CDR3. The CDR3: CASSQDHSGRGNIQYF. DNA of the CDR3: TGCGCCAGCAGCCAAGATCATTCAGGGAGGGGAAACATTCAGTACTTC.

This clonotype was seen only a few times. CDR3: CASSQDLAGTTDTQYF. As DNA, the CDR3 is TGCGCCAGCAGCCAAGATTTAGCGGGGACGACAGATACGCAGTATTTT. The genes are TRBV4-3 and TRBJ2-3; 8 nucleotides match TRBD2. Per the germline V gene, CDR1 is LGHNA and CDR2 is YSLEER. Trimming at V came to 0 bases and at J to 3 bases, leaving 5 bases not matched to a gene. The CDR3 totals 16 residues.

The chain is built from TRBV20-1 and TRBJ2-1, with 7 bases that match TRBD2. Trimming at V came to 5 bases and at J to 3 bases, leaving 7 bases not matched to a gene. Germline values: CDR1 DFQATT, CDR2 SNEGSKA (reference sequence). The CDR3 length is 14 residues. CDR3 nucleotides: TGCAGTGCTTCACTAGCGCTTCGCTACAATGAGCAGTTCTTC. Its translation is CSASLALRYNEQFF.

A few counts support this clonotype. The chain employs TRBV10-3 and TRBJ2-5; 8 bases agree with TRBD2. The V gene's germline CDR1 is ENHRY and CDR2 SYGVKD. V shed 8 bases, J shed 1 base, and the junction held 12 bases outside the gene matches. The CDR3 loop spans 16 amino acids. The CDR3 here is CAISPGTRAGQETQYF. In nucleotides, the CDR3 is TGTGCCATCTCACCGGGGACTAGAGCGGGCCAAGAGACCCAGTACTTC.

This clonotype was recorded at least ten times. This chain joins TRBV15 and TRBJ2-5, with 8 bases that match TRBD2. Germline-derived CDR1 and CDR2 are LNHNV and YYDKDF (reference sequence). V lost 11 bases and J lost 3; bases outside the gene matches: 11. The CDR3 covers 14 residues. CDR3 in DNA: TGTGCCGCCCGGGCGGGGGGCCTGAAAGAGACCCAGTACTTC. It yields the protein CAARAGGLKETQYF.

The rearrangement links TRBV5-1 to TRBJ2-7; TRBD2 aligns across 8 bases. CDR1 is SGHRS and CDR2 is YFSETQ in the germline V gene. V gave up 4 bases and J gave up 0 bases; unmatched junction bases: 9. The CDR3 has 16 amino acids. CDR3 DNA sequence: TGCGCCAGCAGCGTAATGATAGCGGGAAGCTCCTACGAGCAGTACTTC. Translation: CASSVMIAGSSYEQYF.

The V and J genes are TRBV25-1 and TRBJ2-5; D ambiguous. V shed 6 bases and J shed 7 bases, with 9 bases lying between them. CDR3 size: 11 residues. The germline gives CDR1 MGHDK, CDR2 SYGVNS. CDR3 in amino acids: CASRNGGTQYF. The CDR3 DNA sequence: TGTGCCAGCAGGAACGGTGGGACCCAGTACTTC.

J is TRBJ2-6 and V is TRBV6-5; 9 nucleotides match TRBD2. The CDR3 extends over 18 amino acids. CDR1 is MNHEY and CDR2 is SVGAGI in the germline V gene. With V trimmed by 2 bases and J by 3 bases, 8 bases remained unmatched. DNA for the CDR3: TGTGCCAGCAGTTACGTTCTAGCGGGACGGTTTGGGGCCAACGTCCTGACTTTC. It codes for CASSYVLAGRFGANVLTF.

This chain joins TRBV28 and TRBJ2-3; D may be TRBD1 or TRBD2 (5 bases each). The germline V gene has CDR1 MDHEN and CDR2 SYDVKM. This CDR3 region has 18 residues. V lost 3 bases and J lost 1, with 20 bases in between. CDR3 bases: TGTGCCAGCAGTTTTGGGCGGTGGGGACGGGACGGCACAGATACGCAGTATTTT. This codes for CASSFGRWGRDGTDTQYF.

This clonotype was observed many times. The V and J genes are TRBV28 and TRBJ2-2; D unresolved. V was pared by 7 bases and J by 6 bases, with 12 bases between. Germline values: CDR1 MDHEN, CDR2 SYDVKM. This CDR3 comprises 13 residues. The CDR3 DNA is TGTGCCAGCACCGAAGACACGGCCGGGGAGCTGTTTTTT. Translation: CASTEDTAGELFF.

V usage is TRBV6-2 or TRBV6-3 and J usage is TRBJ2-1, with 7 bases aligning to TRBD2. There are 14 residues in the CDR3. V lost 2 bases and J lost 5; bases outside the gene matches: 3. CDR1 and CDR2 from the germline V gene are MNHEY and SVGEGT. The CDR3: CASSYRGVHNEQFF. The DNA of the CDR3 is TGTGCCAGCAGTTACCGGGGGGTGCACAATGAGCAGTTCTTC.

This clonotype was counted ten times or more. V and J are TRBV7-2 and TRBJ2-7; tentatively, D is TRBD1 (7 bases). The germline CDR1 and CDR2 sequences are SGHTA and FQGNSA. The CDR3 runs to 13 residues. The V gene lost 5 bases and the J gene lost 3 bases, with 11 bases spanning the gap. CDR3 nucleotides: TGTGCCAGCAGCGCTCAGGGGGGCTACGAGCAGTACTTC. Protein sequence: CASSAQGGYEQYF.

The V call is TRBV12-3 or TRBV12-4, the J call TRBJ2-3; 9 positions agree with TRBD2. CDR3 length: 17 residues. The V gene end was trimmed by 0 bases and the J gene end by 2 bases; junction bases not matched to a gene: 6. The CDR3, as DNA: TGTGCCAGCAGTTTAGCGCAACTAGCGGGCCTCACAGATACGCAGTATTTT. Translating it yields CASSLAQLAGLTDTQYF.

This clonotype was detected a few times. The V and J genes are TRBV10-3 and TRBJ1-5; no definite D call. The V gene lost 6 bases and the J gene lost 6 bases, with 6 bases spanning the gap. Germline CDR1 ENHRY, CDR2 SYGVKD. This CDR3 is 11 amino acids long. CDR3 in DNA: TGTGCCATCAGACAAATTCAGCCCCAGCATTTT. This translates into CAIRQIQPQHF.